This TCR beta chain was profiled in a study of Tregs in tolerant kidney transplant recipients. Thawed PBMCs were FACS-sorted into unstimulated CD4+CD25+CD127- regulatory T cells, CD4+CD25- non-regulatory cells, CD4 and CD8 cells. This clone appeared once. Its antigen remains unidentified. The protocol was immunoSEQ multiplex PCR, while the TCRdb copy is restricted to in-frame clones and leaves out a portion. The data hold roughly 250,000 clones, with roughly four fifths observed a single time. Trimming cost V 5 bases and J 4 bases, with 18 bases left between them. Germline loops: CDR1 SGHNT, CDR2 YENEEA. CDR3 size: 16 residues. Study-level findings and limits: Expanding Tregs on activated donor B cells appeared to best identify donor-specific TCRbeta clones. Few patients were studied, so findings need validation in larger groups.

The V gene is TRBV11-3, the J gene TRBJ1-3; maybe TRBD1 (5 bases). The receptor was isolated from a human donor in good health. The material sequenced was CD4+ T cells from blood. CDR3 DNA: TGTGCCAGCAGCCCGCGTGCAGGGTGGTCGGGAAACACCATATATTTT. It translates to CASSPRAGWSGNTIYF.